This passage covers 7 T cell receptor beta chains from one sample sequenced in a study of cytomegalovirus exposure and HLA in healthy donors. 13 Jbeta primers and 60 Vbeta primers were used for the PCR. Libraries were prepared by immunoSEQ multiplex PCR; TCRdb keeps only in-frame clonotypes and omits some of them. The sample consists of some 150,000 clones, about 78% of them appearing once. Sequenced input: PBMCs. The receptors derive from a male donor in good health and CMV-seronegative.

The count of this clone is one. The chain joins TRBV5-4 to TRBJ2-5; 12 bases line up with TRBD2. J lost 4 bases, V lost 4 bases, and 5 bases had no gene match. The germline gives CDR1 SGHNT, CDR2 YYREEE (reference sequence). This CDR3 has 15 amino acids. Here the CDR3 reads CASSPRTSGIETQYF. The CDR3 nucleotides read TGTGCCAGCAGCCCCAGGACTAGCGGGATAGAGACCCAGTACTTC.

This clone appeared a single time. The chain joins TRBV9 to TRBJ2-7; D remains ambiguous. Germline lookup yields CDR1 SGDLS and CDR2 YYNGEE. The CDR3 consists of 14 residues. With 3 bases removed from V and 6 bases from J, the gap between germline ends came to 16 bases. This chain's CDR3 is CASSARPLYGEQYF. The DNA for the CDR3 is TGTGCCAGCAGCGCTCGTCCTCTCTACGGCGAGCAGTACTTC.

J is TRBJ2-5 and V is TRBV19; 7 bases fit TRBD2. This CDR3 has 14 residues. CDR1 is LNHDA and CDR2 is SQIVND in the germline V gene (reference sequence). The trim removed 4 bases at V and 5 bases at J, leaving 7 bases unmatched. In DNA, the CDR3 is TGTGCCAGTAGTAATGCTAGCGGATGGGAGACCCAGTACTTC. Its protein is CASSNASGWETQYF.

CDR3 region: CASSGQREGMDTGELFF. The CDR3 nucleotides read TGCGCCAGCAGCGGGCAGCGGGAGGGGATGGACACCGGGGAGCTGTTTTTT. This chain uses TRBV5-1 with TRBJ2-2; 10 positions match TRBD2. The CDR3 sequence is 17 residues long. Germline trimming cut 4 bases from V and 3 bases from J; bases unmatched to any gene: 9. In germline, CDR1 is SGHRS, CDR2 YFSETQ.

This clone was recorded once. The V and J genes are TRBV30 and TRBJ1-1; weak D call: TRBD1 (5 bases). V lost 0 bases to trimming and J lost 4 bases, with 15 bases between them. CDR1 and CDR2 from the germline V gene are GTSNPN and SVGIG (reference sequence). The CDR3 has 15 residues. The CDR3 coding sequence is TGTGCCTGGAGTGTACAAATACGGAGGGGCACTGAAGCTTTCTTT. Protein product: CAWSVQIRRGTEAFF.

The V gene is TRBV9, the J gene TRBJ2-2; 11 bases agree with TRBD2. The CDR3 is made up of 16 amino acids. V shed 0 bases and J 7 bases; nucleotides not matched to a gene: 5. Germline loops: CDR1 SGDLS, CDR2 YYNGEE. CDR3 DNA: TGTGCCAGCAGCGTAGCTAGCGGGGGGCCGAGCGGGGAGCTGTTTTTT. It yields the protein CASSVASGGPSGELFF. Full variable domain (outside the CDR3, taken from reference TRBV9 and TRBJ2-2): DSGVTQTPKHLITATGQRVTLRCSPRSGDLSVYWYQQSLDQGLQFLIQYYNGEERAKGNILERFSAQQFPDLHSELNLSSLELGDSALYFCASSVASGGPSGELFFGEGSRLTVL.

The chain uses TRBV5-1 and TRBJ2-7; D unresolved. The ends were cut back, 0 bases at V and 5 bases at J, with 12 bases in the middle. Germline CDR1 reads SGHRS; CDR2 reads YFSETQ. The CDR3 has 14 amino acids. CDR3 in amino acids: CASSLGHKSDEQYF. CDR3 in DNA: TGCGCCAGCAGCTTGGGGCACAAGTCAGACGAGCAGTACTTC.